A single sample is the source of the 15 T cell receptor beta chains below, sequenced in a study of regulatory T cells in long-lasting Graves disease (dated by TCRdb to the early 2020s). Reading the label with the study, this specimen's time point is: newly diagnosed GD, antithyroid drugs for less than 3 months. For both TCR sequencing and RNA sequencing, RNA was extracted from PBMCs using TRIzol. The library was made by multiplex PCR. Instrument on record: Illumina HiSeq 4000. To build TCR beta libraries, CDR3 regions were amplified by Arm-PCR using iRepertoire HTBI primers. TCRdb took the public reads, trimmed them with fastp at Q25, ran MiXCR for clone calling and kept in-frame beta chains. Rows merge per CDR3 protein into single entries with the most common DNA and genes. Counted in this sample were 250,000 to 400,000 distinct CDR3 sequences; 15% to 20% of them appeared once. Around 36% of the sample comes from the top ten.

The specimen was peripheral blood mononuclear cells (PBMCs), collected at new diagnosis, from a patient treated with antithyroid drugs. The receptors were sampled from a female donor with Graves disease.

This chain links TRBV5-1 with TRBJ1-4; D is unclear. From germline, CDR1 is SGHRS and CDR2 YFSETQ. V was trimmed by 2 bases and J by 7 bases, leaving 15 bases between them. The CDR3 loop spans 15 amino acids. For the CDR3, the DNA is TGCGCCAGCAGCTTTCCCGGGCCCCAGGCTGAAAAACTGTTTTTT. Translated: CASSFPGPQAEKLFF.

The table lists this clonotype with many counts. The chain combines TRBV30 with TRBJ1-2; D is undetermined. V was cut by 3 bases and J by 3 bases, with 17 bases left in between. Germline lookup yields CDR1 GTSNPN and CDR2 SVGIG (reference sequence). This CDR3 comprises 15 residues. The CDR3 DNA sequence: TGTGCCTGGAGGCCGCGGTCCGTGGTCTACTATGGCTACACCTTC. Translation gives CAWRPRSVVYYGYTF.

This clonotype occurred a few times. The chain is built from TRBV7-9 and TRBJ1-3, with TRBD1 as a possible D gene (5 bases). Germline V gives CDR1 SEHNR, CDR2 FQNEAQ (reference sequence). V lost 4 bases and J 2 bases, leaving 12 bases between the germline ends. The CDR3 covers 15 residues. CDR3 in DNA: TGTGCCAGCAGCTCCGACAGATCCCCTGGAAACACCATATATTTT. Protein product: CASSSDRSPGNTIYF.

This clonotype was picked up many times. The genes are TRBV9 and TRBJ1-5; 9 bases align to TRBD1. Germline CDR1 is SGDLS and CDR2 is YYNGEE. The V segment lost 3 bases and the J segment 4 bases; nucleotides outside the gene matches: 5. The CDR3 totals 15 residues. The CDR3 loop is CASSASGTGNQPQHF. In DNA form, the CDR3 reads TGTGCCAGCAGCGCCTCCGGGACAGGGAATCAGCCCCAGCATTTT. Looking up the rest from reference TRBV9 and TRBJ1-5 gives the full variable domain: DSGVTQTPKHLITATGQRVTLRCSPRSGDLSVYWYQQSLDQGLQFLIQYYNGEERAKGNILERFSAQQFPDLHSELNLSSLELGDSALYFCASSASGTGNQPQHFGDGTRLSIL.

In this sample, this clonotype turned up many times. The chain uses TRBV28 and TRBJ1-6, with D unresolved. The V gene's germline CDR1 is MDHEN and CDR2 SYDVKM. This CDR3 contains 17 residues. V lost 6 bases, J lost 2 bases, and 17 bases lay in between. DNA of the CDR3: TGTGCCAGCAGCAGTACTAGGGTCCCCCCCTATAATTCACCCCTCCACTTT. This gives the protein CASSSTRVPPYNSPLHF.

Comments on this clonotype: Compared with germline, one end of the junction differs, possibly owing to a read error. V is TRBV2 and J is TRBJ2-6; 9 bases match TRBD1. There are 15 residues in the CDR3. The germline gives CDR1 SNHLY, CDR2 FYNNEI. As DNA, the CDR3 is TGTACCAGCTTGGACAGGGGAAGTGGGGCCAACGTCCTGACTTTC. Translating it yields CTSLDRGSGANVLTF.

This chain links TRBV12-3 or TRBV12-4 with TRBJ2-7; unclear D gene. V was clipped by 4 bases and J by 7 bases, with 17 bases between them. The CDR3 has 14 amino acids. In nucleotides, the CDR3 is TGTGCCAGCAGTTACCCCCCCCCCCCCAGAGAGCAGTACTTC. Its protein is CASSYPPPPREQYF.

This clonotype was detected ten times or more. Written as DNA, the CDR3 is TGTGCCACCGTACCGGGGGGCTCCTACGAGCAGTACTTC. It translates to CATVPGGSYEQYF. This chain uses TRBV10-3 with TRBJ2-7, with TRBD2 matching over 7 bases. The V and J ends lost 10 bases and 0 bases, in that order; junction bases with no gene match: 6. CDR3 size: 13 residues. Germline V gene data show CDR1 as ENHRY and CDR2 as SYGVKD.

Worth noting for this clonotype: A much larger clone sits a single nucleotide away, making a read error possible. The V and J genes are TRBV6-5 and TRBJ2-2; 7 bases are a match to TRBD1. The CDR3 has 14 residues. V shed 6 bases and J 2 bases; nucleotides not matched to a gene: 3. Germline-derived CDR1 and CDR2 are MNHEY and SVGAGI. DNA for the CDR3: TGTGCCAGCAGGAGGGGGCCTAACACCGGGGAGCTGTTTTTT. It specifies CASRRGPNTGELFF.

This clonotype occurred a few times. The CDR3 coding sequence is TGTGCCAGTAGTATGACCCTGCCCCGCGGGACAACCTACAATGAGCAGTTCTTC. Translated: CASSMTLPRGTTYNEQFF. This chain uses TRBV19 with TRBJ2-1, with D possibly called TRBD1 or TRBD2 (6 bases each). V dropped 3 bases and J dropped 2 bases, with 20 bases sitting between them. Germline CDR1 is LNHDA and CDR2 is SQIVND (reference sequence). The CDR3 consists of 18 residues.

This clonotype has at least ten counts. The V and J genes are TRBV24-1 and TRBJ1-2; D unresolved. V was shortened by 0 bases and J by 4 bases, with 5 bases between the two germline ends. Germline V gene data show CDR1 as KGHDR and CDR2 as SFDVKD. This CDR3 is built from 13 residues. In DNA form, the CDR3 reads TGTGCCACCAGTGATTTGACGACCTATGGCTACACCTTC. This translates into CATSDLTTYGYTF.

The rearrangement links TRBV9 to TRBJ2-7; D is unclear. This CDR3 is 13 amino acids long. The germline V gene encodes CDR1 SGDLS and CDR2 YYNGEE. V lost 5 bases and J lost 3, with 12 bases in between. The CDR3 protein is CASSYLSGYEQYF. DNA of the CDR3: TGTGCCAGCAGTTATCTGTCGGGCTACGAGCAGTACTTC.

This clonotype occurred many times. This chain joins TRBV4-2 and TRBJ1-1; unclear D gene. The CDR3 sequence is 13 residues long. With 4 bases removed from V and 5 bases from J, the gap between germline ends came to 11 bases. Per germline, CDR1 LGHNA and CDR2 YNFKEQ. As DNA, the CDR3 is TGTGCCAGCAGCCTGGAGGCCCGGACTGAAGCTTTCTTT. This gives the protein CASSLEARTEAFF.

Notes on this clonotype: With a much larger clone just one base away, this may be a read error. The V call is TRBV4-1, the J call TRBJ2-3; D is perhaps TRBD2 (5 bases). The germline V gene encodes CDR1 MGHRA and CDR2 YSYEKL. This CDR3 has 17 residues. CDR3 sequence: CASSQVGQRASTDMQYF. CDR3 in DNA: TGCGCCAGCAGCCAAGTTGGGCAGCGAGCTAGCACAGATATGCAGTATTTT.

This clonotype was seen repeatedly, ten times or more. The chain is built from TRBV28 and TRBJ1-1; no definite D call. Looked up from germline, CDR1 is MDHEN and CDR2 is SYDVKM. V lost 5 bases, J lost 10 bases, and 11 bases lay in between. The CDR3 loop spans 11 amino acids. The CDR3 here is CASSVTSGAFF. The DNA of the CDR3 is TGTGCCAGCAGTGTGACCTCAGGAGCTTTCTTT.